The 9 T cell receptor beta chains listed next were all sequenced from one sample in a study of early T cells in non-severe SARS-CoV-2 infection. TCRdb reprocessed the 5' RACE reads with MiXCR, giving one entry per CDR3 protein. The sample lists fewer than 120,000 distinct CDR3 sequences, roughly 12% occurring once. Sequencing was performed on whole blood, taken at baseline. These receptor sequences come from an adult who was a healthcare worker with PCR-confirmed SARS-CoV-2 infection or an uninfected control (not recorded which).

The V gene is TRBV24-1, the J gene TRBJ2-1; perhaps TRBD1 as D (6 bases). With 5 bases removed from V and 0 bases from J, the gap between germline ends came to 16 bases. Germline-derived CDR1 and CDR2 are KGHDR and SFDVKD. The CDR3 contains 17 residues. CDR3 residues: CATSGMGAPSSYNEQFF. The CDR3 DNA sequence: TGTGCCACCAGTGGAATGGGGGCACCTAGCTCCTACAATGAGCAGTTCTTC.

This clonotype occurred a few times. The V and J genes are TRBV6-1 and TRBJ1-6, with D perhaps TRBD1 (6 bases). V lost 3 bases, J lost 4 bases, and 13 bases lay in between. From germline, CDR1 is MNHNS and CDR2 SASEGT. CDR3 length: 16 amino acids. CDR3 protein: CASSDIGGGYNSPLHF. The CDR3 DNA sequence: TGTGCCAGCAGTGATATAGGGGGTGGATATAATTCACCCCTCCACTTT.

This clonotype was seen only a few times. This chain links TRBV27 with TRBJ2-1; 9 bases match TRBD2. The J segment lost 4 bases and the V segment lost 7 bases, leaving 11 bases of the junction unmatched. The CDR3 length is 16 residues. The germline V gene encodes CDR1 MNHEY and CDR2 SMNVEV (reference sequence). CDR3 in DNA: TGTGCCAGCAAGGCTAGCGGGAACTCAGTTTACAATGAGCAGTTCTTC. Translated: CASKASGNSVYNEQFF.

The chain links TRBV15 to TRBJ2-2; 15 bases map to TRBD2. V trimming: 3 bases; J trimming: 0 bases; junction bases outside the gene matches: 2. Germline values: CDR1 LNHNV, CDR2 YYDKDF (reference sequence). This CDR3 is built from 18 residues. The CDR3 region is CATSRGLAGGPNTGELFF. The CDR3 coding sequence is TGTGCCACCAGCAGGGGACTAGCGGGGGGTCCGAACACCGGGGAGCTGTTTTTT.

This rearrangement joins TRBV5-4 to TRBJ2-2; D perhaps matches TRBD1 (5 bases). The CDR3 extends over 15 amino acids. The germline V and J ends were trimmed by 2 bases and 3 bases, with 11 bases remaining between them. Germline V gene lookup returns CDR1 SGHNT and CDR2 YYREEE (reference sequence). In nucleotides, the CDR3 is TGTGCCAGCAGCTTAGGACATCGGGACACCGGGGAGCTGTTTTTT. Protein product: CASSLGHRDTGELFF.

The chain has TRBV15 and TRBJ2-7; D not certain. This CDR3 spans 12 amino acids. The germline V and J ends were trimmed by 1 base and 6 bases, with 7 bases remaining between them. Germline CDR1 LNHNV, CDR2 YYDKDF (reference sequence). CDR3 in amino acids: CATSRGPLEQYF. CDR3 in DNA: TGTGCCACCAGCAGAGGACCCCTCGAGCAGTACTTC.

The chain has TRBV7-9 and TRBJ1-1; D is possibly TRBD1 (5 bases). V gave up 7 bases and J gave up 5 bases, with 11 bases separating them. The length of the CDR3 is 12 residues. The germline V gene has CDR1 SEHNR and CDR2 FQNEAQ (reference sequence). CDR3 loop: CASTKAGTEAFF. The CDR3 coding sequence is TGTGCCAGCACCAAGGCAGGGACTGAAGCTTTCTTT.

This clonotype was observed a few times. This chain uses TRBV6-1 with TRBJ2-5; the match to TRBD2 covers 9 bases. CDR3 length equals 18 residues. The germline V gene has CDR1 MNHNS and CDR2 SASEGT. Trimming took 2 bases from V and 3 from J; bases not matched to a gene: 13. The CDR3 DNA sequence: TGTGCCAGCAGTGAAACCTCGGCTAGCGGGACTAAAAAAGAGACCCAGTACTTC. As protein: CASSETSASGTKKETQYF.

This clonotype was recorded once. This chain links TRBV10-2 with TRBJ1-1; D might be TRBD1 (5 bases). The CDR3 consists of 16 residues. Germline V lookup: CDR1 WSHSY, CDR2 SAAADI. Trimming took 4 bases from V and 3 from J, leaving 18 bases between them. The CDR3 spells CASSGSTAGKDTEAFF. The CDR3, as DNA: TGCGCCAGCAGTGGATCGACCGCAGGGAAGGACACTGAAGCTTTCTTT.